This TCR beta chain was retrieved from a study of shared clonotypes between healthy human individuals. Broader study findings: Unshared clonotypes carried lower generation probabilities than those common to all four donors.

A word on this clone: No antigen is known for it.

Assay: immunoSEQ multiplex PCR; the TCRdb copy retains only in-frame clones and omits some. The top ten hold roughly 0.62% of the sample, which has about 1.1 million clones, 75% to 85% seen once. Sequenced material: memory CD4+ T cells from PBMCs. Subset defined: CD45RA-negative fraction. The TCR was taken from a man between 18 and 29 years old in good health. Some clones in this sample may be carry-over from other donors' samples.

Here the CDR3 DNA reads TGTGCCAGCAGAACGGGAGGGGTAAACACCGGGGAGCTGTTTTTT. Translating gives CASRTGGVNTGELFF. V and J are TRBV6-6 and TRBJ2-2; 8 positions agree with TRBD2. The CDR3 runs to 15 residues. Trimming cost V 6 bases and J 2 bases; bases outside gene matches: 5. Germline V CDR1 and CDR2: MNHNY, SVGAGI (reference sequence).